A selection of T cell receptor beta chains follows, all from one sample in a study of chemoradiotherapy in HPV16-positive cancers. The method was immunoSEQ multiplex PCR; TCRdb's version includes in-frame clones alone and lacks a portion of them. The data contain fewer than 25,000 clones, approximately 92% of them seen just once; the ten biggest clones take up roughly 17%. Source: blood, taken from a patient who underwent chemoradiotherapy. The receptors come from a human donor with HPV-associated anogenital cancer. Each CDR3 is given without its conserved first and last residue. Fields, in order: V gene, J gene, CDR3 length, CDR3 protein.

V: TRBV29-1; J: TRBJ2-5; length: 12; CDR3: SSGGGYPRETQY
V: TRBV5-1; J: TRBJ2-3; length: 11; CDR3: ASSRDNTDTQY
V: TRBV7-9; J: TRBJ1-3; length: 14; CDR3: ASSEKGGSSGNTIY
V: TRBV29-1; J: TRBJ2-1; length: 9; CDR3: SVNPGLLEF
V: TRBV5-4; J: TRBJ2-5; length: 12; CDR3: ASSGGALPETQY
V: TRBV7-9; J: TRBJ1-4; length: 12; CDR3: ASSLAGVLEKLF
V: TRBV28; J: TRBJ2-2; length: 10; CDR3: ASRWGTGELF
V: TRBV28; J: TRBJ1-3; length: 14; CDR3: ASSSATGNSGNTIY
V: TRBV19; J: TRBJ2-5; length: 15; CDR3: ASSPGGTGGFLKTQY
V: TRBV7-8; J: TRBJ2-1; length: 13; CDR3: ASRPTRAAYNEQF
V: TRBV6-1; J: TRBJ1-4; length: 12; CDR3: ASSEGGSNEKLF
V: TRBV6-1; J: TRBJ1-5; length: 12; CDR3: ASSTGTGVQPQH
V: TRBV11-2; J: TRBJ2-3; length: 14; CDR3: ASSLVVGGAPDTQY